The entry below gives a single T cell receptor beta chain sequence along with its context. Its target antigen remains unknown. Base-call qualities are not available, and no considerably larger clone is one nucleotide away. TCRbeta CDR3 regions were amplified from genomic DNA by means of the immunoSEQ Assay, a bias-controlled multiplex PCR. On the study's bioinformatics: Within the assay, amplification of reference gene primers was used to estimate how many nucleated cells each sample contained. To quantify the absolute abundance of each unique TCRbeta CDR3 rearrangement, sequence reads were collapsed and filtered. For each sample, productive Simpson clonality was calculated by taking the square root of Simpson's diversity index across productive rearrangements. The table was pulled from immuneACCESS by TCRdb, which kept in-frame rearrangements only. Such tables lose some clones; where checked, under half of the loss comes from unresolved V genes, and the rest has no known cause. That table supplies the V and J calls and clone size; D and trimming were determined from the DNA. The sample table holds about 86,000 clones, of which roughly four fifths were seen once. Together, the top ten hold 0.95% to 1.5% of the sample.

From a lookup of the germline V gene, CDR1 and CDR2 are KGHSH and LQKENI. From its cysteine to its phenylalanine, the CDR3 spans 10 amino acids. Only the CDR3 part of the read is kept: 30 bases, read in frame from the first base. V is clipped by 5 bases and J by 6 bases, and the sequence between their germline boundaries is 5 bases long. This sample was included in a study of blood T cell repertoires in COVID-19 (dated by TCRdb to between 2020 and 2021). At the level of the whole study: Samples from collaborators originated in the United States, Italy and Spain and spanned both the acute and convalescent phases of COVID-19. The prospective study material was composed of cDNA or gDNA derived from T cells, B-cell-depleted T cells, or PBMCs. The dataset comprised deeply sampled blood TCRbeta repertoires from subjects exposed to, actively infected with, or recovered from COVID-19. The repertoires were released in a freely available public database intended as a resource for research on the immune response to SARS-CoV-2. Samples were obtained from the ongoing ImmuneRACE study (first 160 participants) and from about 1,300 subjects provided by 6 global collaborators. Nearly every sample came with metadata listing a de-identified subject ID, COVID-19 status, age in years and sex. HLA class I and class II types, where available, came from metadata supplied by the sample provider rather than from assay-based typing. Results the study describes overall, beyond this receptor: How much clinical and demographic metadata was included differed by source and by participant, and the metadata was provided uncurated.

Each collaborating institution followed its own protocols to collect whole blood in K2EDTA tubes. Collaborator samples were shipped for TCRbeta analysis as frozen whole blood, isolated PBMCs, or DNA extracted from either sample type. The clonotype was recovered from a woman aged 80 or over with acute or convalescent COVID-19. The sequence is built from TRBV18 and TRBJ2-7; TRBD1 is possibly the D segment (5 matching bases). What was sequenced was peripheral blood. In nucleotides, the sequence is TGTGCCAGCTCAGGGGCCGAGCAGTACTTC. This sequence encodes CASSGAEQYF.